This passage covers 13 T cell receptor beta chains from one sample sequenced in a study of blood T cell repertoires in COVID-19. Generated by immunoSEQ multiplex PCR, the TCRdb table keeps only in-frame clones and is missing some. The data contain approximately 88,000 clones, 65% to 85% of them singletons. The material sequenced was peripheral blood. Receptor source: a man aged 65-85 years with COVID-19, enrolled during active disease.

DNA of the CDR3: TGTGCCAGCAGCCCCAATTACAGGGTTGGAAACACCATATATTTT. It translates to CASSPNYRVGNTIYF. The V call is TRBV28, the J call TRBJ1-3; D is possibly TRBD1 (6 bases). CDR3 length: 15 amino acids. The germline CDR1 and CDR2 sequences are MDHEN and SYDVKM. V gave up 6 bases and J gave up 3 bases, with 15 bases separating them.

The genes are TRBV7-9 and TRBJ1-5; TRBD1 is a possible D gene (6 bases). Germline values: CDR1 SEHNR, CDR2 FQNEAQ (reference sequence). Trimming cost V 5 bases and J 6 bases, with 17 bases left between them. This CDR3 is built from 15 residues. In DNA, the CDR3 is TGTGCCAGCAGCCCCGTGGGGGGGGCTAGTCAGCCCCAGCATTTT. Its translation: CASSPVGGASQPQHF.

The V and J genes are TRBV6-2 or TRBV6-3 and TRBJ2-3; D not certain. CDR1 MNHEY and CDR2 SVGEGT come from the germline V gene. This CDR3 comprises 15 residues. Trimming pared 0 bases from V and 0 bases from J, leaving 7 bases between. The CDR3 coding sequence is TGTGCCAGCAGTTACTCGGCGGAGAGCACAGATACGCAGTATTTT. It encodes CASSYSAESTDTQYF.

The J gene is TRBJ1-5, the V gene TRBV19; D is perhaps TRBD1 (5 bases). Germline CDR1 is LNHDA and CDR2 is SQIVND (reference sequence). Trimming left V 6 bases short and J 0 bases short, with 21 bases between. This CDR3 region has 18 residues. The CDR3 bases are TGTGCCAGTAGCCGTCGGGGGGTCGCCCCTTATAGCAATCAGCCCCAGCATTTT. This encodes CASSRRGVAPYSNQPQHF.

The chain recombines TRBV28 with TRBJ1-5; tentatively, D is TRBD1 (5 bases). V was trimmed by 6 bases and J by 4 bases, leaving 13 bases between them. In germline, CDR1 is MDHEN, CDR2 SYDVKM. This CDR3 is built from 14 residues. This CDR3 is CASRLDKMNQPQHF. CDR3 in DNA: TGTGCCAGCAGACTGGACAAGATGAATCAGCCCCAGCATTTT.

A single count supports this clone. The J gene is TRBJ2-1, the V gene TRBV27, with 7 bases fitting TRBD2. From germline, CDR1 is MNHEY and CDR2 SMNVEV (reference sequence). J was trimmed by 6 bases and V by 7 bases; bases with no gene match: 15. The CDR3 is made up of 16 amino acids. Written as DNA, the CDR3 is TGTGCCAGCAACCCCTTAGGGGCGGGAGAAGCCAATGAGCAGTTCTTC. Protein product: CASNPLGAGEANEQFF.

The chain uses TRBV5-1 and TRBJ1-1; 7 bases align to TRBD1. Germline V CDR1 and CDR2: SGHRS, YFSETQ. V shed 0 bases, J shed 3 bases, and the junction held 8 bases outside the gene matches. The CDR3 contains 16 residues. CDR3 in amino acids: CASSLGRGRRDTEAFF. The CDR3 coding sequence is TGCGCCAGCAGCTTGGGTAGGGGGCGAAGGGACACTGAAGCTTTCTTT. Based on the CDR3 plus reference TRBV5-1 and TRBJ1-1, the full variable domain is KAGVTQTPRYLIKTRGQQVTLSCSPISGHRSVSWYQQTPGQGLQFLFEYFSETQRNKGNFPGRFSGRQFSNSRSEMNVSTLELGDSALYLCASSLGRGRRDTEAFFGQGTRLTVV.

J is TRBJ2-3 and V is TRBV5-1; possibly TRBD1 for D (6 bases). V dropped 1 base and J dropped 4 bases, with 16 bases sitting between them. This CDR3 comprises 16 residues. Germline loops: CDR1 SGHRS, CDR2 YFSETQ. The CDR3 sequence: CASSLSGTPNPDTQYF. DNA of the CDR3: TGCGCCAGCAGCTTGTCTGGGACACCTAACCCAGATACGCAGTATTTT.

The chain links TRBV19 to TRBJ1-2; weak D call: TRBD1 (6 bases). Germline CDR1 LNHDA, CDR2 SQIVND (reference sequence). This CDR3 region has 14 residues. The germline V and J ends were trimmed by 7 bases and 2 bases, with 14 bases remaining between them. The CDR3 DNA follows: TGTGCCAGTATCCCCCCAGGACAGAACTATGGCTACACCTTC. Translating it yields CASIPPGQNYGYTF.

This clone was counted a few times. The chain is built from TRBV6-5 and TRBJ2-5; 11 bases are shared with TRBD2. The V gene's germline CDR1 is MNHEY and CDR2 SVGAGI. CDR3 length: 15 residues. V was pared by 7 bases and J by 1 base, with 5 bases of the junction left unmatched. CDR3: CASTDGTSGQETQYF. The CDR3 coding sequence is TGTGCCAGCACCGACGGGACTAGCGGCCAAGAGACCCAGTACTTC.

The chain is built from TRBV21-1 and TRBJ2-7; the table's D call TRBD2 went unverified against the DNA. TRBV21-1 is deemed a pseudogene. The length of the CDR3 is 19 residues. CDR3 sequence: CASRPKYPGHGGTTYEQYF. In nucleotides, the CDR3 is TGTGCCAGCAGGCCAAAATATCCGGGACACGGAGGGACTACCTACGAGCAGTACTTC.

There are a few counts of this clone. The chain combines TRBV5-5 with TRBJ1-2, with unresolved D. CDR3 length equals 15 residues. The ends were cut back, 0 bases at V and 5 bases at J, with 14 bases in the middle. Germline V gives CDR1 SGHKS, CDR2 YYEKEE (reference sequence). The CDR3: CASSLAGLPIYGYTF. CDR3 nucleotides: TGTGCCAGCAGCTTGGCCGGACTGCCAATTTATGGCTACACCTTC.

The sample holds a few counts of this clone. V gene TRBV6-5 combines with J gene TRBJ1-1, with a tentative D call TRBD1 (5 bases). There are 12 residues in the CDR3. Germline loops: CDR1 MNHEY, CDR2 SVGAGI. The V end was cut by 5 bases, the J end by 6 bases, with 10 bases between. DNA for the CDR3: TGTGCCAGCAGTCCAGGGACTTCTGAAGCTTTCTTT. As protein: CASSPGTSEAFF.